This T cell receptor (beta chain) derives from a study of cytomegalovirus exposure and HLA in healthy donors. The PCR employed 60 Vbeta primers together with 13 Jbeta primers. Data came from immunoSEQ multiplex PCR; TCRdb stores just in-frame clones and leaves some out. The sample records 190,000 or so clones, less than 90% being singletons. The sequencing sample was made of PBMCs. This receptor was obtained from a man aged 45 to 65 in good health and CMV-seronegative.

CDR3 sequence: CASSATGSGANVLTF. For the CDR3, the DNA is TGTGCCAGCAGCGCTACAGGGTCTGGGGCCAACGTCCTGACTTTC. The chain joins TRBV6-1 to TRBJ2-6, with a possible D match to TRBD1 (6 bases). V lost 6 bases, J lost 1 base, and 10 bases lay in between. This CDR3 has 15 residues. Germline V lookup: CDR1 MNHNS, CDR2 SASEGT.